This T cell receptor (beta chain) is drawn from a study of glioma-infiltrating T cells after dendritic cell vaccination. Study findings and constraints: Survival was not directly related to TCR clonality in these patients.

Profiled with immunoSEQ multiplex PCR; TCRdb holds only in-frame clones, not every one. This sample carries about 73,000 clones, over 70% of them seen once, and the ten largest clones take approximately 2.3%. Selection required adequate fresh-frozen tumor tissue plus more than two years' survival data. This clone was counted only a few times. The antigen remains unidentified. V gave up 1 base and J gave up 2 bases, with 12 bases separating them. This CDR3 spans 15 amino acids. Germline CDR1 MNHNS, CDR2 SASEGT. This TCR came from a human donor with glioblastoma. The chain uses TRBV6-1 and TRBJ2-7; TRBD1 might be the D (5 bases). The specimen comprised blood, sampled before dendritic cell vaccination. The CDR3 spells CASSEGSGQPYEQYF. The CDR3 DNA reads as TGTGCCAGCAGTGAAGGCTCAGGACAACCCTACGAGCAGTACTTC.